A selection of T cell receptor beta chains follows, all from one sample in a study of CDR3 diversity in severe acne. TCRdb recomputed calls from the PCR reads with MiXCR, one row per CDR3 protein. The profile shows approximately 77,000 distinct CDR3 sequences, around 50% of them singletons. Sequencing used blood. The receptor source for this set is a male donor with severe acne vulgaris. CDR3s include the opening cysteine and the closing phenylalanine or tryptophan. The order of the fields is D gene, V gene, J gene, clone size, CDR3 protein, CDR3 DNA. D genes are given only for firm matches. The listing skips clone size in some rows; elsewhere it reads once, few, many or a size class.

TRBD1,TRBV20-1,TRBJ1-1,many,CSAPVTMTGGVTEAFF,TGCAGTGCCCCAGTCACAATGACAGGGGGTGTCACTGAAGCTTTCTTT
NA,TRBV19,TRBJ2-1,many,CASSMGTGNYNEQFF,TGTGCCAGTAGTATGGGAACAGGAAACTACAATGAGCAGTTCTTC
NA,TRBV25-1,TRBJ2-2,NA,CASADTGELFF,TGTGCTAGCGCGGACACCGGGGAGCTGTTTTTT
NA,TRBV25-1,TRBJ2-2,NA,CASSEATNGNTGELFF,TGTGCCAGCAGTGAAGCGACTAACGGAAACACCGGGGAGCTGTTTTTT
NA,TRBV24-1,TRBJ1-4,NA,CATSRVFNEKLFF,TGTGCCACCAGTAGGGTCTTTAATGAAAAACTGTTTTTT
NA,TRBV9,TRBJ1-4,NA,CASSIEPVDEELFF,TGTGCCAGCAGCATAGAGCCCGTGGATGAAGAACTGTTTTTT
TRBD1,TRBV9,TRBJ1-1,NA,CASSPDYTGVGTEAFF,TGTGCCAGCAGTCCTGACTACACAGGGGTAGGAACTGAAGCTTTCTTT
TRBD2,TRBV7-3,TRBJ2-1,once,CATSREASGSSGHEQFF,TGTGCCACCTCCAGGGAGGCTAGCGGGAGCTCGGGCCATGAGCAGTTCTTC
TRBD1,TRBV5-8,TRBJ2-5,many,CASSPTLGQGGGTQYF,TGTGCCAGCAGCCCGACTCTGGGACAGGGTGGTGGGACCCAGTACTTC
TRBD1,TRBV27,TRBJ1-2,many,CASSTNVRGGYGYTF,TGTGCCAGCAGTACGAACGTCAGGGGGGGCTATGGCTACACCTTC
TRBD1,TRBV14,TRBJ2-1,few,CASSQDHRTGQFF,TGTGCCAGCAGCCAAGATCATAGGACAGGGCAGTTCTTC
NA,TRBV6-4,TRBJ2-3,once,CASSEHSGSTDTQYF,TGTGCCAGCAGTGAGCATAGCGGAAGCACAGATACGCAGTATTTT
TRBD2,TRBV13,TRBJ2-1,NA,CASSLLGPSGGSDEQFF,TGTGCCAGCAGCCTCCTCGGCCCGAGCGGGGGTAGCGATGAGCAGTTCTTC
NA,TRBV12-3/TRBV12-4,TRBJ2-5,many,CASSLAPLYLQETQYF,TGTGCCAGCAGTTTAGCCCCGTTGTACCTCCAAGAGACCCAGTACTTC
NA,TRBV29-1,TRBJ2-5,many,CSVEDPSRGRAETQYF,TGCAGCGTTGAAGATCCTTCCCGGGGGAGAGCAGAGACCCAGTACTTC
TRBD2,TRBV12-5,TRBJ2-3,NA,CASGLTSLAGGVTDTQYF,TGTGCTAGTGGTTTGACCTCCCTAGCGGGAGGGGTAACAGATACGCAGTATTTT
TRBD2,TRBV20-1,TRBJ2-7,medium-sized,CSATPDSGSEEQYF,TGCAGTGCCACACCCGATAGCGGGAGTGAAGAGCAGTACTTC
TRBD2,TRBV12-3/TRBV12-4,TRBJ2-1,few,CASSASGSSYNEQFF,TGTGCCAGCAGTGCTAGCGGAAGCTCCTACAATGAGCAGTTCTTC
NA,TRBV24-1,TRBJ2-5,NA,CASSSRVGETQYF,TGTGCCAGCAGTTCCAGGGTTGGGGAGACCCAGTACTTC
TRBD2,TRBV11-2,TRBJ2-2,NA,CASSLDYGTSSGKRELFF,TGTGCCAGCAGCTTAGATTACGGGACTAGCTCCGGGAAAAGGGAGCTGTTTTTT
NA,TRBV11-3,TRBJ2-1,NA,CASSLNVVNEQFF,TGTGCCAGCAGCCTCAATGTAGTAAATGAGCAGTTCTTC
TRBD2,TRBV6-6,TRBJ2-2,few,CASSYPQLAGVDTGELFF,TGTGCCAGCAGTTACCCCCAACTAGCGGGAGTGGATACCGGGGAGCTGTTTTTT
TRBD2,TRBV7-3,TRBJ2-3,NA,CASSILAGVADTQYF,TGTGCCAGCAGCATACTAGCGGGAGTCGCAGATACGCAGTATTTT